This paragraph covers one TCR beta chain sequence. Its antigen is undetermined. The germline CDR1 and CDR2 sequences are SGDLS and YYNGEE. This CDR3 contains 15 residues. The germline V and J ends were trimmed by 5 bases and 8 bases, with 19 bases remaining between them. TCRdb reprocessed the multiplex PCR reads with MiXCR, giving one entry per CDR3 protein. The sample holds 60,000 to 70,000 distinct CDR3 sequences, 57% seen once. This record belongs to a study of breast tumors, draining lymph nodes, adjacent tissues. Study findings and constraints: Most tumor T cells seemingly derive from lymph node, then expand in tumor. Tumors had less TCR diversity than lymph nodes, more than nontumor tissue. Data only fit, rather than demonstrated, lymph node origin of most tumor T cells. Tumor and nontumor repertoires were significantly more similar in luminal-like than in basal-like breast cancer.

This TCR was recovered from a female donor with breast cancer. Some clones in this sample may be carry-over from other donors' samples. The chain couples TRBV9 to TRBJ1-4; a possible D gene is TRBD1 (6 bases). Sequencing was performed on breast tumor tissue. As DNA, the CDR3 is TGTGCCAGCAGTGACCCACAGGGTGGTCGGGAAAAACTGTTTTTT. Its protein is CASSDPQGGREKLFF.